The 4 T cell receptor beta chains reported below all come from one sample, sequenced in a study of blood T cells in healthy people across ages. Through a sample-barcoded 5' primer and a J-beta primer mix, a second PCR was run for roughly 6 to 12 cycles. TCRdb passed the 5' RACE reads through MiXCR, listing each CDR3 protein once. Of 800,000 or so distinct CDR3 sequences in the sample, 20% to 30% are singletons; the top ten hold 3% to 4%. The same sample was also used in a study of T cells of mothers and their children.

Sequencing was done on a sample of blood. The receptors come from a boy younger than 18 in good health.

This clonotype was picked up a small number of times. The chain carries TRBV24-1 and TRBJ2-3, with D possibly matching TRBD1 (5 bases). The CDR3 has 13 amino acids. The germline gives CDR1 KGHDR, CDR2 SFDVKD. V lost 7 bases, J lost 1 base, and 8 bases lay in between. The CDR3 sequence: CATRDTGTDTQYF. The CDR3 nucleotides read TGTGCCACCAGGGACACTGGCACAGATACGCAGTATTTT.

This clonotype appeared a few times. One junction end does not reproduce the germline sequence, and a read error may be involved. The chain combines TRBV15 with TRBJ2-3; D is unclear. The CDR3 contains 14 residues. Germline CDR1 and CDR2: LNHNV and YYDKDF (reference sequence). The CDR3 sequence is CATSRPRPTDTQYF. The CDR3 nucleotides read TGTGCCACCAGCAGGCCTCGACCCACAGACACGCAGTATTTT.

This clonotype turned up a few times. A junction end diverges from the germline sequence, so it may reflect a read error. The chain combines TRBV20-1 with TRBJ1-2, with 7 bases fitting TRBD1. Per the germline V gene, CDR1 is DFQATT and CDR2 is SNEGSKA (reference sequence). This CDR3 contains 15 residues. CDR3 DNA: TGCAGTGCCCGAACGCCGGGACAGAAAAACTATGGCAACACCTTC. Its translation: CSARTPGQKNYGNTF.

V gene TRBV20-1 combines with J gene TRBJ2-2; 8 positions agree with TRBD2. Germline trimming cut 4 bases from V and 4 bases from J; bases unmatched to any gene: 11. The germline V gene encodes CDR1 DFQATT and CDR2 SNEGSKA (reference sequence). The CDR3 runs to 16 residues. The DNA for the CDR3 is TGCAGTGCTACCCCCGGGGCTAGCGGGTCCACCGGGGAGCTGTTTTTT. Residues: CSATPGASGSTGELFF.